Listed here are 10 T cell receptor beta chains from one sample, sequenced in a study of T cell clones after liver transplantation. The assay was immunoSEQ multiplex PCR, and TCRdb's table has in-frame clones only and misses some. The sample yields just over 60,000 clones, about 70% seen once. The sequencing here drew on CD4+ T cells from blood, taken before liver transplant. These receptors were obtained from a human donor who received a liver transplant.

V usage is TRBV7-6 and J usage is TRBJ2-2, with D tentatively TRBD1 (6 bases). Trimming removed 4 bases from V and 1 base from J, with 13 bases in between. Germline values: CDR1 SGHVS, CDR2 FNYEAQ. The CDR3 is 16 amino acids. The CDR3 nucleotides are TGTGCCAGCAGCTACAATACAGGGATGAACACCGGGGAGCTGTTTTTT. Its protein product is CASSYNTGMNTGELFF.

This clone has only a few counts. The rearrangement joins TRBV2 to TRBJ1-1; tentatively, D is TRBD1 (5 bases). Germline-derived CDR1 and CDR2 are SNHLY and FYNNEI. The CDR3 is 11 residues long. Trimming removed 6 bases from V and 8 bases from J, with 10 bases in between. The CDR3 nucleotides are TGTGCCAGCAGGAAGGGGAGGGAAGCTTTCTTT. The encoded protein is CASRKGREAFF.

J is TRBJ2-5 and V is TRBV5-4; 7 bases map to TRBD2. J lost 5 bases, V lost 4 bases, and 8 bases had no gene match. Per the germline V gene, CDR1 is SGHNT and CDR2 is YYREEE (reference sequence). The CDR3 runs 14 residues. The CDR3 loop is CASSRAGDGETQYF. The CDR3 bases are TGTGCCAGCAGCAGGGCGGGGGACGGGGAGACCCAGTACTTC. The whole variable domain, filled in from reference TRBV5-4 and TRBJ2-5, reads ETGVTQSPTHLIKTRGQQVTLRCSSQSGHNTVSWYQQALGQGPQFIFQYYREEENGRGNFPPRFSGLQFPNYSSELNVNALELDDSALYLCASSRAGDGETQYFGPGTRLLVL.

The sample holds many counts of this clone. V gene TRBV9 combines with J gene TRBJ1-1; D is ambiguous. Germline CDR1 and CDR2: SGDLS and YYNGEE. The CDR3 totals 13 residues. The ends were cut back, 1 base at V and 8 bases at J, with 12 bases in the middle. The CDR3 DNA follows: TGTGCCAGCAGCGTAAGCGCCGGGTCGGAAGCTTTCTTT. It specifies CASSVSAGSEAFF. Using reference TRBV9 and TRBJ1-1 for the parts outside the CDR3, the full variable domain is DSGVTQTPKHLITATGQRVTLRCSPRSGDLSVYWYQQSLDQGLQFLIQYYNGEERAKGNILERFSAQQFPDLHSELNLSSLELGDSALYFCASSVSAGSEAFFGQGTRLTVV.

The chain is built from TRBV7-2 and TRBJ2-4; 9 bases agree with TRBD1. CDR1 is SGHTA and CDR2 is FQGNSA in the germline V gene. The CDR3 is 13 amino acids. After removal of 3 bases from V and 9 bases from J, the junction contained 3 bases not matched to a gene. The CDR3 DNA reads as TGTGCCAGCAGCTTGGACAGGGGCGGCATTCAGTACTTC. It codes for CASSLDRGGIQYF.

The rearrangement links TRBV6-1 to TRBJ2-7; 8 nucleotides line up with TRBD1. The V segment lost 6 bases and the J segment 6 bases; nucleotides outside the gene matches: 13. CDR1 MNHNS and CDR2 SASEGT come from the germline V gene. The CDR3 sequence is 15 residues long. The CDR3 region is CASRDRVLIVVEQYF. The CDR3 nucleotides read TGTGCCAGCAGGGACAGGGTCCTTATTGTAGTCGAGCAGTACTTC.

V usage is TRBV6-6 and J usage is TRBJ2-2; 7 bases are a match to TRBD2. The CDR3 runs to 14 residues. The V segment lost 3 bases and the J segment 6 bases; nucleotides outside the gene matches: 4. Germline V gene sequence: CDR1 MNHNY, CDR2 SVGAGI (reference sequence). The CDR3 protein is CASSYGGVPGELFF. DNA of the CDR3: TGTGCCAGCAGTTATGGGGGGGTCCCCGGGGAGCTGTTTTTT.

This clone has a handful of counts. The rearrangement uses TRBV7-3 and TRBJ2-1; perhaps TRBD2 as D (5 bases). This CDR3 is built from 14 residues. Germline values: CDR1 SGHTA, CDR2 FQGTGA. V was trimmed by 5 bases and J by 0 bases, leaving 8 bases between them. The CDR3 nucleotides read TGTGCCAGCAGCCTAGGGAGCTCCTACAATGAGCAGTTCTTC. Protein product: CASSLGSSYNEQFF.

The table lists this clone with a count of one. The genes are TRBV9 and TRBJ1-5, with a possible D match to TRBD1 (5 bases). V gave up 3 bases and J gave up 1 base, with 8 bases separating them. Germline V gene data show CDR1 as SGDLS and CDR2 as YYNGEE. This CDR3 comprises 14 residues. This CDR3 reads CASSAPGSNQPQHF. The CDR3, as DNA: TGTGCCAGCAGCGCTCCAGGGAGCAATCAGCCCCAGCATTTT.

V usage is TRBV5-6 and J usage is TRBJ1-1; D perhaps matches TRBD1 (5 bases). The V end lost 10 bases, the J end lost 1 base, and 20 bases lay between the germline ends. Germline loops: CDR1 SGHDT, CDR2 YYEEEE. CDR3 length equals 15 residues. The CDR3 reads CASATLGGANTEAFF. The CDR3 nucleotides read TGTGCCTCCGCCACGTTGGGAGGGGCGAACACTGAAGCTTTCTTT.